Shown below are 6 T cell receptor beta chains from a single sample sequenced in a study of vaccination and CD4 T cells after COVID-19. Sequenced with the Oncomine TCR Beta short-read assay was DNA taken from cultured CD4+ T cells. Each CDR3 protein is one row after TCRdb ran MiXCR on the PCR reads. The repertoire holds around 16,000 distinct CDR3 sequences, with approximately 50% as singletons. Time point denoted: late sampling 161 to 241 days after vaccination in a few convalescent patients. Stated treatment: 10-day PBMC culture with coronavirus spike peptide pools or control peptides (ViraFEST assay). For these TCRs, the target antigens are not known. The specimen comprised CD4+ T cells from blood, cultured in vitro, sampled about 7 months after SARS-CoV-2 vaccination. The receptors come from a human donor who had recovered from COVID-19.

The chain couples TRBV6-8 to TRBJ2-3; D possibly uses TRBD1 or TRBD2 (6 bases each). This CDR3 spans 15 amino acids. The V and J ends lost 5 bases and 0 bases respectively, with 12 bases between them. Germline-derived CDR1 and CDR2 are MNHGY and SAAAGT. CDR3 bases: TGTGCCAGCAGTGGGGGGACAAGGAGCACAGATACGCAGTATTTT. Its translation: CASSGGTRSTDTQYF.

J is TRBJ1-2 and V is TRBV9; 7 bases fit TRBD1. Germline CDR1 and CDR2: SGDLS and YYNGEE. The CDR3 is 16 residues long. V dropped 3 bases and J dropped 3; count of bases not matched to a gene: 11. The CDR3, as DNA: TGTGCCAGCAGCGCCGACAGGGCCCGCTCGCACTATGGCTACACCTTC. Encoded protein: CASSADRARSHYGYTF.

This chain links TRBV5-1 with TRBJ2-7, with 7 bases that match TRBD1. This CDR3 spans 16 amino acids. Germline V CDR1 and CDR2: SGHRS, YFSETQ. The J segment lost 2 bases and the V segment lost 4 bases, leaving 12 bases of the junction unmatched. The DNA for the CDR3 is TGCGCCAGCAGCCCGAGACAGGGTGGATCCACCTACGAGCAGTACTTC. Translating it yields CASSPRQGGSTYEQYF.

This clonotype was observed a few times. The chain has TRBV6-5 and TRBJ2-7; D possibly matches TRBD1 or TRBD2 (5 bases each). The CDR3 has 16 amino acids. Germline CDR1 reads MNHEY; CDR2 reads SVGAGI. Trimming took 0 bases from V and 0 from J, leaving 12 bases between them. Here the CDR3 reads CASSYSMGRGSYEQYF. In DNA, the CDR3 is TGTGCCAGCAGTTACTCGATGGGACGGGGCTCCTACGAGCAGTACTTC.

Here the CDR3 reads CASSYSGTGAATDTQYF. The DNA of the CDR3 is TGTGCCAGCAGTTACTCGGGGACAGGGGCTGCCACAGATACGCAGTATTTT. V gene TRBV6-5 combines with J gene TRBJ2-3; 10 nucleotides align to TRBD1. Germline CDR1 is MNHEY and CDR2 is SVGAGI. V trimming: 0 bases; J trimming: 2 bases; junction bases outside the gene matches: 5. The CDR3 is made up of 17 amino acids.

This clonotype has only a few counts. The chain carries TRBV6-5 and TRBJ1-1; possible D gene TRBD1, 6 bases. Between the trimmed V and J ends, which lost 2 bases and 10 bases, there was a span of 17 bases. Germline V CDR1 and CDR2: MNHEY, SVGAGI. This CDR3 is 14 amino acids long. In nucleotides, the CDR3 is TGTGCCAGCAGTTACCCACGACAGGTTTTAGGAGCTTTCTTT. As protein: CASSYPRQVLGAFF.